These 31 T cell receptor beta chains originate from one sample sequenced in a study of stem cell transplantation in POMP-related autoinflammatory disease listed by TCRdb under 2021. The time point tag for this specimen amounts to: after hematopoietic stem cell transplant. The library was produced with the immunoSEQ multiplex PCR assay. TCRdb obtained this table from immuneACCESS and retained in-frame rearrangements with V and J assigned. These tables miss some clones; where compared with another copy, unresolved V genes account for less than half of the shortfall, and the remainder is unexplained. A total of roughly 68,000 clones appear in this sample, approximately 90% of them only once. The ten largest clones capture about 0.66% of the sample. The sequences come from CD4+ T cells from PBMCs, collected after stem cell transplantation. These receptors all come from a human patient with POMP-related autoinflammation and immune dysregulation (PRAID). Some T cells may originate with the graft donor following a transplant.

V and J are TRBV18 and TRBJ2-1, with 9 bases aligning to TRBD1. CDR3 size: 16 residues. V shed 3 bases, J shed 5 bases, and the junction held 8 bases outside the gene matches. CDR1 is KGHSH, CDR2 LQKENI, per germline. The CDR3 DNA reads TGTGCCAGCTCACCTCAACAGGGGGCGGTAAACAATGAGCAGTTCTTC. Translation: CASSPQQGAVNNEQFF.

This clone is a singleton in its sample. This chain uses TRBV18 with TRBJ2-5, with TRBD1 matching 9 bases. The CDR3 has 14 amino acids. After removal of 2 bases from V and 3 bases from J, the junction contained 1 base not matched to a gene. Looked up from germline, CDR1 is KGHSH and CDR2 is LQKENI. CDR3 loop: CASSPRTGEETQYF. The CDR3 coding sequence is TGTGCCAGCTCACCAAGGACAGGGGAAGAGACCCAGTACTTC.

The CDR3 loop is CASSLYPRIRNQPQHF. Written as DNA, the CDR3 is TGTGCCAGCAGCTTATATCCCAGGATTCGCAATCAGCCCCAGCATTTT. This chain uses TRBV7-8 with TRBJ1-5; D remains unclear. V lost 2 bases to trimming and J lost 2 bases, with 13 bases between them. Germline V lookup: CDR1 SGHVS, CDR2 FQNEAQ. The CDR3 length is 16 residues.

CDR3 region: CASSSGRSGNTIYF. The DNA of the CDR3 is TGCGCCAGCAGCTCCGGGAGATCTGGAAACACCATATATTTT. This chain links TRBV5-1 with TRBJ1-3; D unclear. The CDR3 runs to 14 residues. Germline CDR1 reads SGHRS; CDR2 reads YFSETQ. The V end was cut by 3 bases, the J end by 1 base, with 8 bases between.

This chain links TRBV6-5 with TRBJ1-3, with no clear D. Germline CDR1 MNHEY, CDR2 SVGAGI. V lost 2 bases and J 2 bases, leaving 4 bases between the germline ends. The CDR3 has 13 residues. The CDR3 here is CASSYSPGNTIYF. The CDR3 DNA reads TGTGCCAGCAGTTACAGCCCTGGAAACACCATATATTTT.

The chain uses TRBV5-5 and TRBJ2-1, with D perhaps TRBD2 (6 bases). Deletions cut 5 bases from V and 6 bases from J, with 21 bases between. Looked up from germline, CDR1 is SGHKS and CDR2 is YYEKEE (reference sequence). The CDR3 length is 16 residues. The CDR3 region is CASRPIARLGGNEQFF. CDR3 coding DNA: TGTGCCAGCAGACCTATCGCCCGACTGGGGGGCAATGAGCAGTTCTTC. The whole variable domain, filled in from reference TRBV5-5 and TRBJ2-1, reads DAGVTQSPTHLIKTRGQQVTLRCSPISGHKSVSWYQQVLGQGPQFIFQYYEKEERGRGNFPDRFSARQFPNYSSELNVNALLLGDSALYLCASRPIARLGGNEQFFGPGTRLTVL.

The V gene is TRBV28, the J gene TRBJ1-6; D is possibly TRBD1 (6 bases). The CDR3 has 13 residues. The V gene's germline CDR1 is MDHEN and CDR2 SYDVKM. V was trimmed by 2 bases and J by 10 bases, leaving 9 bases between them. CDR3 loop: CASSLQGPSPLHF. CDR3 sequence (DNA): TGTGCCAGCAGTTTACAGGGGCCCTCACCCCTCCACTTT.

The CDR3 region has the DNA TGTGCCAGCAGCCAAACCCTGGGGACAGTGTATGGCTACACCTTC. It translates to CASSQTLGTVYGYTF. The chain uses TRBV3-1 (or the pseudogene TRBV3-2) and TRBJ1-2, with 7 nucleotides matching TRBD1. CDR1 and CDR2 from the germline V gene are LGHDT and YNNKEL (reference sequence). Trimming removed 2 bases from V and 5 bases from J; junction bases left unmatched: 8. This CDR3 has 15 amino acids.

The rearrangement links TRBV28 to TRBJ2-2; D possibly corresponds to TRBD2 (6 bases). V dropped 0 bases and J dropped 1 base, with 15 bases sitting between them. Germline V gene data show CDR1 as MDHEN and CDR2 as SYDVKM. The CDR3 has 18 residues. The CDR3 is CASSLWETRSMNTGELFF. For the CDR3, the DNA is TGTGCCAGCAGTTTATGGGAGACTAGAAGTATGAACACCGGGGAGCTGTTTTTT.

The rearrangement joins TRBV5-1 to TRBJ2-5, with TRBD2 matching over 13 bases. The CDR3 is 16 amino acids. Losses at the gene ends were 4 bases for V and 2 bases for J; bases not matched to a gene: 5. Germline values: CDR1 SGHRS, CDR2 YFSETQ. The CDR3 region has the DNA TGCGCCAGCAGCCGGCTGACTAGCGGGGGGCAAGAGACCCAGTACTTC. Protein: CASSRLTSGGQETQYF.

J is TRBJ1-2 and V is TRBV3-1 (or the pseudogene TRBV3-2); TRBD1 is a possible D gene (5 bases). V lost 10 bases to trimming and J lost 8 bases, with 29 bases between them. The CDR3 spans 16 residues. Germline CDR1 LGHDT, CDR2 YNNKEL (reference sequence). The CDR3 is CATSREPGLTPRGYTF. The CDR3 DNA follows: TGTGCCACCTCGAGGGAACCGGGACTCACTCCGAGGGGCTACACCTTC.

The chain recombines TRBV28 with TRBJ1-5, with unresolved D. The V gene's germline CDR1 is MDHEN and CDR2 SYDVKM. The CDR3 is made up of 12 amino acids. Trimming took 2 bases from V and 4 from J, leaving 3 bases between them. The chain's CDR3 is CASSLGNQPQHF. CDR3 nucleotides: TGTGCCAGCAGTTTAGGGAATCAGCCCCAGCATTTT.

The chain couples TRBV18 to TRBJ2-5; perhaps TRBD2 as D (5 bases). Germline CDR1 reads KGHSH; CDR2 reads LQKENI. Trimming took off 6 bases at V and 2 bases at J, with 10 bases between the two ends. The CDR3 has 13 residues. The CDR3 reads CASSTGIQETQYF. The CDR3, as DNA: TGTGCCAGCTCCACGGGAATTCAAGAGACCCAGTACTTC.

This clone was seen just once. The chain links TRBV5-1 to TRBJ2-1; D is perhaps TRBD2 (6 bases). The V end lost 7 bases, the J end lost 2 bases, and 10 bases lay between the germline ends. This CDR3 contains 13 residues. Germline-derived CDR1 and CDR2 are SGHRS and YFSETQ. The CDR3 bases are TGCGCCAGCCGACTAGAGGCCTACAATGAGCAGTTCTTC. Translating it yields CASRLEAYNEQFF.

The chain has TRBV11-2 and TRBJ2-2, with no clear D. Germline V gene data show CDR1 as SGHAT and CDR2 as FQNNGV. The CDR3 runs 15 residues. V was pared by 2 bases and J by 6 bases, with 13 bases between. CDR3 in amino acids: CASSLLSASPGELFF. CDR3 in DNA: TGTGCCAGCAGCTTATTATCCGCCTCCCCCGGGGAGCTGTTTTTT.

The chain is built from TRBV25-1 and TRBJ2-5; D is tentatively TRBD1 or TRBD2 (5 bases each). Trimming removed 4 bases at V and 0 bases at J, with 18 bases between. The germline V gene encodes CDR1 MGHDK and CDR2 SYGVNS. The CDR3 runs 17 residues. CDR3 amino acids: CASSAFGATAYQETQYF. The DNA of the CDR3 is TGTGCCAGCAGTGCCTTCGGGGCAACAGCCTACCAAGAGACCCAGTACTTC.

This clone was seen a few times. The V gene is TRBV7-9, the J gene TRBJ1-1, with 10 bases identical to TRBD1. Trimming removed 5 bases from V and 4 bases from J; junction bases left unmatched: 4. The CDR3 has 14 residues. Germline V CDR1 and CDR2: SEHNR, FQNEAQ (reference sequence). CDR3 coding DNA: TGTGCCAGCAGCACAGACAGGGGGCCCACTGAAGCTTTCTTT. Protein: CASSTDRGPTEAFF. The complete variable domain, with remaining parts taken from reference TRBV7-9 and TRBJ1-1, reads DTGVSQNPRHKITKRGQNVTFRCDPISEHNRLYWYRQTLGQGPEFLTYFQNEAQLEKSRLLSDRFSAERPKGSFSTLEIQRTEQGDSAMYLCASSTDRGPTEAFFGQGTRLTVV.

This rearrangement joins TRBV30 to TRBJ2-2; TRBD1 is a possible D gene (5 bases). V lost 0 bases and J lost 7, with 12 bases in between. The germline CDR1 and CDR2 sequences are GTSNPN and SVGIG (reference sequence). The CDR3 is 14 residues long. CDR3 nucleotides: TGTGCCTGGAGTGTTTTTTTGGGGCTCGGGGAGCTGTTTTTT. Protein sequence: CAWSVFLGLGELFF.

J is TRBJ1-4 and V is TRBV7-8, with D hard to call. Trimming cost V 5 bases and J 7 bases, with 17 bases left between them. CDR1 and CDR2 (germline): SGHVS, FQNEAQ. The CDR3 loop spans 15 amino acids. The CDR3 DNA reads TGTGCCAGCAGCCCCCGGAGGGAAAGAGGTGAAAAACTGTTTTTT. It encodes CASSPRRERGEKLFF.

In DNA form, the CDR3 reads TGTGCCAGCAGTGAATTGGGGGTCATCTACGAGCAGTACGTC. It codes for CASSELGVIYEQYV. The J gene is TRBJ2-7, the V gene TRBV6-1; D could derive from TRBD1 or TRBD2 (5 bases each). CDR1 and CDR2 from the germline V gene are MNHNS and SASEGT. Trimming left V 2 bases short and J 3 bases short, with 11 bases between. The CDR3 has 14 residues.

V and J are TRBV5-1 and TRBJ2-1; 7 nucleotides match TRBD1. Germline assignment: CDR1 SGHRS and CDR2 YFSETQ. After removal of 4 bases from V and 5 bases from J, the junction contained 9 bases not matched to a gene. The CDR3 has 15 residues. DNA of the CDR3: TGCGCCAGCAGCCCGGAGACAGGGCTGGACAATGAGCAGTTCTTC. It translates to CASSPETGLDNEQFF.

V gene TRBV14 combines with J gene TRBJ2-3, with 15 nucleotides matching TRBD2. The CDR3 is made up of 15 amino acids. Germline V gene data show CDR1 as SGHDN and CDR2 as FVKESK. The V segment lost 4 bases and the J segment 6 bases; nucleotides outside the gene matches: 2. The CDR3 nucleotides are TGTGCCAGCAGCCTCGGGACTAGCGGGAGGGATACGCAGTATTTT. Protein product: CASSLGTSGRDTQYF. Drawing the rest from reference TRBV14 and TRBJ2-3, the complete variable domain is EAGVTQFPSHSVIEKGQTVTLRCDPISGHDNLYWYRRVMGKEIKFLLHFVKESKQDESGMPNNRFLAERTGGTYSTLKVQPAELEDSGVYFCASSLGTSGRDTQYFGPGTRLTVL.

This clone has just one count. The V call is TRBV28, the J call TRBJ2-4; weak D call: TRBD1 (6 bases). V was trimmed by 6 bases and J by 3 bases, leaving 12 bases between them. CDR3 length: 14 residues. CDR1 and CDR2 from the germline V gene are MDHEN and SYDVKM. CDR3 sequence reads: CASSQGQSKNIQYF. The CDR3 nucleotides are TGTGCCAGCAGCCAAGGACAGAGCAAAAACATTCAGTACTTC.

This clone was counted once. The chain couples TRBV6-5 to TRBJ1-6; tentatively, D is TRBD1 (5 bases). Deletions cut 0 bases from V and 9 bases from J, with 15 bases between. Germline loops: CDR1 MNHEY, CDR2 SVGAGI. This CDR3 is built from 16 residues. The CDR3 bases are TGTGCCAGCAGTTACTCAACGGGACGAGGTGGTTCACCCCTCCACTTT. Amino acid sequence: CASSYSTGRGGSPLHF.

The CDR3 protein is CASSQTGGEKLFF. CDR3 nucleotides: TGTGCCAGCAGTCAGACGGGGGGGGAAAAACTGTTTTTT. The chain is built from TRBV6-5 and TRBJ1-4, with D possibly matching TRBD1 (5 bases). The germline V gene has CDR1 MNHEY and CDR2 SVGAGI. V was shortened by 5 bases and J by 8 bases, with 12 bases between the two germline ends. The CDR3 sequence is 13 residues long.

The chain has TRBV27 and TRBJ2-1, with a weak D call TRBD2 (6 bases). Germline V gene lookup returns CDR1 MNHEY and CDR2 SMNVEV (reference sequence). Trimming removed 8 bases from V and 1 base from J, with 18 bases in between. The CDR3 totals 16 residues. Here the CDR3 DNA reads TGTGCCAGCCACTCTTACGGGACTCGGTCCTACAATGAGCAGTTCTTC. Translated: CASHSYGTRSYNEQFF.

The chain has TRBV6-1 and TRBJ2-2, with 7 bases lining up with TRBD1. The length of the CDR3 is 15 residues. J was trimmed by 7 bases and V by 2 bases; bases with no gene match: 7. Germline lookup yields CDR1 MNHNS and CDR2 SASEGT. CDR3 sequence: CASSERRGTVGELFF. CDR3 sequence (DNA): TGTGCCAGCAGTGAACGGCGAGGGACAGTCGGGGAGCTGTTTTTT.

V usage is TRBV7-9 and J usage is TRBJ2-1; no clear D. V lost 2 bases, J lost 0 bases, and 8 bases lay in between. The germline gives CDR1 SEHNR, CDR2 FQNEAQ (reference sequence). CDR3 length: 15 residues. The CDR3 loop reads CASSLSLSSYNEQFF. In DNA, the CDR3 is TGTGCCAGCAGCTTATCGTTGAGCTCCTACAATGAGCAGTTCTTC.

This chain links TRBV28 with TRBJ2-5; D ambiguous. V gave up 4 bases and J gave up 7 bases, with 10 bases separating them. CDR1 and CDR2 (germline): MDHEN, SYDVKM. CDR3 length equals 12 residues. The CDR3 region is CASSSTPGTQYF. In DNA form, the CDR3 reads TGTGCCAGCAGTTCGACACCGGGGACCCAGTACTTC.

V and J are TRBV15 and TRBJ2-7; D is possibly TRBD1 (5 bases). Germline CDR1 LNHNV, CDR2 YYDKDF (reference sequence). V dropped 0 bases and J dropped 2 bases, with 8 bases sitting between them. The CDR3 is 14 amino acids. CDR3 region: CATSREAGPYEQYV. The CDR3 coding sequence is TGTGCCACCAGCAGAGAGGCAGGGCCCTACGAGCAGTACGTC.

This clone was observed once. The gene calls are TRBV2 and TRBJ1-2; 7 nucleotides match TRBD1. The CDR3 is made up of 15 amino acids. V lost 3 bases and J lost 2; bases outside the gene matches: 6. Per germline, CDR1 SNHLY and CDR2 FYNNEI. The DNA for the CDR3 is TGTGCCAGCAGTGAGGGACAGCCCGGGAACTATGGCTACACCTTC. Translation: CASSEGQPGNYGYTF.